This T cell receptor (beta chain) was obtained from a study of blood T cell repertoires in COVID-19. Assay: immunoSEQ multiplex PCR; the TCRdb copy retains only in-frame clones and omits some. The sample yields roughly 500,000 clones, nearly 90% seen once. The V gene's germline CDR1 is MNHEY and CDR2 SVGAGI. This CDR3 is built from 13 residues. V lost 6 bases to trimming and J lost 2 bases; unmatched junction nucleotides: 3. This clone was seen only once. Other DNA sequences in the same sample also yield this CDR3. The sequenced sample was peripheral blood. This sequence joins TRBV6-5 and TRBJ2-7, with TRBD1 matching 8 bases. The receptor was isolated from a man aged 18 to 30 with COVID-19, enrolled during active disease. CDR3 sequence: CASRRTGTYEQYF. Written as DNA, the CDR3 is TGTGCCAGCAGACGGACAGGGACCTACGAGCAGTACTTC.